This T cell receptor (beta chain) comes out of a study of T cells after yellow fever vaccination. 5'RACE template switching added a universal primer site and UMIs to TCR cDNA. TCRdb redid the calling of the 5' RACE reads with MiXCR, one entry per CDR3 protein. In the table there are about 340,000 distinct CDR3 sequences, 3.5% to 4.5% of which are singletons. Points from the study as a whole: Though it reached lower strength, the secondary response hit its peak faster, day 5 versus 15. The study noted that FACS-sorted repertoires could contain abundant clonotypes contaminating from the bulk population. Booster samples showed a return of most primary-vaccination clones (around 96% CD4, approximately 88% CD8).

This clonotype was counted at least ten times. As yet, its antigen is unknown. Specimen: PBMCs, collected 5 days after the yellow fever booster vaccination. This TCR was sampled from a young man who received the YFV17D yellow fever vaccine.

The CDR3 sequence is CASSFLTSGGATDTQYF. CDR3 sequence (DNA): TGTGCCAGCAGTTTCTTGACTAGCGGGGGGGCCACAGATACGCAGTATTTT. The rearrangement links TRBV27 to TRBJ2-3; TRBD2 aligns across 14 bases. The CDR3 covers 17 residues. The germline gives CDR1 MNHEY, CDR2 SMNVEV (reference sequence). V was clipped by 3 bases and J by 2 bases; unmatched bases: 4.